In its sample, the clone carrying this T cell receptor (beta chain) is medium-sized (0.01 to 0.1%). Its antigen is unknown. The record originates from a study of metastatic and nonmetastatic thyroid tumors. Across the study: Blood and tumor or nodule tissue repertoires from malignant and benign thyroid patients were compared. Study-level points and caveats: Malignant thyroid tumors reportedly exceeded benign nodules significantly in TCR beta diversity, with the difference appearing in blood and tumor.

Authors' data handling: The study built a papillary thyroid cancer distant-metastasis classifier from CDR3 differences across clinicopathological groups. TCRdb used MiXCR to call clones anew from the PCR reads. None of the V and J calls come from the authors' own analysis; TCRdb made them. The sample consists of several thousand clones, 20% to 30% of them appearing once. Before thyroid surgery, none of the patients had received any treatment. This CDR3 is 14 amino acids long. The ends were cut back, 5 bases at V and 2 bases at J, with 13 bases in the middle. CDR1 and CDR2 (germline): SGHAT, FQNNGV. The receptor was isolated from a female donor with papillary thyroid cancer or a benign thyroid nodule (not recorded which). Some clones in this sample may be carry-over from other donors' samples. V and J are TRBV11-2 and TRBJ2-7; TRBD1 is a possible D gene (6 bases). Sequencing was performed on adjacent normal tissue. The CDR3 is CASSPRGHPYEQYF. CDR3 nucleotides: TGTGCCAGCAGCCCCCGGGGACATCCCTACGAGCAGTACTTC.